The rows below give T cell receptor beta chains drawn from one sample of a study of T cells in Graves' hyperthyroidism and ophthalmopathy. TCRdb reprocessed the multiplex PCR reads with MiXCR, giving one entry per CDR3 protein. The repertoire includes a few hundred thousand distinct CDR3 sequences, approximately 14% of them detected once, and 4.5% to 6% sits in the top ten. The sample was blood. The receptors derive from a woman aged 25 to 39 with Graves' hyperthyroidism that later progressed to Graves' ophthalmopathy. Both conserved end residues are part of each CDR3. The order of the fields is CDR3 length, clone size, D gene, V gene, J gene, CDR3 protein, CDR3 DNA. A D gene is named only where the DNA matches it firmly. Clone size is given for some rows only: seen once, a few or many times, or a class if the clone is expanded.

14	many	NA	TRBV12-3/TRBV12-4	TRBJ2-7	CASSYRESDYEQYF	TGTGCCAGCAGTTACAGGGAGTCGGACTACGAGCAGTACTTC
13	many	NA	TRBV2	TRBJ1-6	CASSGGGRSPLHF	TGTGCCAGCAGTGGGGGGGGGCGTTCACCCCTCCACTTT
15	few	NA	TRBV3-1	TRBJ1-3	CASGGGYLYGNTTYF	TGTGCCAGCGGAGGGGGGTATCTATATGGAAACACCACATATTTT
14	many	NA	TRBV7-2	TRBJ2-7	CASSLSAQLYEQYF	TGTGCCAGCAGCTTAAGCGCCCAACTTTACGAGCAGTACTTC
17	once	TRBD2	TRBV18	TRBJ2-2	CANSPELAGGYTGELFF	TGTGCCAACTCACCAGAACTAGCGGGAGGATACACCGGGGAGCTGTTTTTT
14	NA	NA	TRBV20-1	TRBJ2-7	CSAGRGRGLDEQYF	TGCAGTGCTGGGAGGGGCAGGGGGCTGGACGAGCAGTACTTC
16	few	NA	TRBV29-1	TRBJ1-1	CSVPDLPGGAGTEAFF	TGCAGCGTCCCAGACCTCCCCGGGGGGGCTGGCACTGAAGCTTTCTTT
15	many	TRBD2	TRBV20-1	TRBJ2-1	CSAPGLAGDYNEQFF	TGCAGTGCACCGGGACTAGCGGGAGACTACAATGAGCAGTTCTTC
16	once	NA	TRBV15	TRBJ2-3	CATSRDPTGGTDMQYF	TGTGCCACCAGCAGAGATCCCACTGGGGGCACAGATATGCAGTATTTT
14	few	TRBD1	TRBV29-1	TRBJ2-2	CSARDSRSTGELFF	TGCAGCGCCCGGGACAGCCGATCCACCGGGGAGCTGTTTTTT
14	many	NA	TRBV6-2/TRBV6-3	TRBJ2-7	CASSFGQLSGEQYF	TGTGCCAGCAGCTTTGGACAGCTCTCCGGTGAGCAGTACTTC
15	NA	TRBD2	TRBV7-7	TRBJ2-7	CASSPNSGSSYGQYF	TGTGCTAGCAGCCCGAATAGCGGGAGTAGCTACGGGCAGTACTTC
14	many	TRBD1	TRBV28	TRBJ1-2	CASRDSTGARHCTF	TGTGCCAGCCGAGACTCTACAGGGGCAAGGCACTGCACCTTC
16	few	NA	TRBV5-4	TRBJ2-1	CASSFLTSSSYNEQFF	TGTGCCAGCAGCTTCTTGACTTCATCCTCCTACAATGAGCAGTTCTTC
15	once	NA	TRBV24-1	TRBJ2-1	CATSDREFRNNEQFF	TGTGCCACCAGTGATCGTGAATTTCGCAACAATGAGCAGTTCTTC
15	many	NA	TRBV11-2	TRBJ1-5	CASSLNGYSNQPQHF	TGTGCCAGCAGCTTAAACGGGTATAGCAATCAGCCCCAGCATTTT
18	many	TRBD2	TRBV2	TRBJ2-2	CASSESSGLADNTGELFF	TGTGCCAGCAGTGAGAGTTCGGGACTAGCGGATAACACCGGGGAGCTGTTTTTT
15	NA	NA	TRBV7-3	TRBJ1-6	CASSLMRGYNSPLHF	TGTGCCAGCAGCTTGATGAGAGGGTATAATTCACCCCTCCACTTT
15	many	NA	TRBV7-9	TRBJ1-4	CASSLSTGTNEKLFF	TGTGCCAGCAGCTTATCGACAGGAACTAATGAAAAACTGTTTTTT
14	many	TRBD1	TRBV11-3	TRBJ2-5	CASSRGQGQETQYF	TGTGCCAGCAGCCGAGGACAGGGGCAAGAGACCCAGTACTTC
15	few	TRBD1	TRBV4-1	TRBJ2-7	CASSHLRTGDYEQYF	TGCGCCAGCAGCCATCTACGGACAGGGGACTACGAGCAGTACTTC
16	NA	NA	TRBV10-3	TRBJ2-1	CAISEGGSISYNEQFF	TGTGCCATCAGTGAAGGTGGTAGCATCTCCTACAATGAGCAGTTCTTC
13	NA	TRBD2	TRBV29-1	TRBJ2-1	CSVEGLAGTGQFF	TGCAGCGTTGAAGGTCTAGCGGGAACGGGGCAGTTCTTC
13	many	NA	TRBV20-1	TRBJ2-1	CSARAPPYNEQFF	TGCAGTGCTAGAGCGCCCCCCTACAATGAGCAGTTCTTC
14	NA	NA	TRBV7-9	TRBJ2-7	CASSRETEPYEQYF	TGTGCCAGCAGCCGAGAGACCGAACCCTACGAGCAGTACTTC
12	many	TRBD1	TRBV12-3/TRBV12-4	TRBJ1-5	CASSTGAQPQHF	TGTGCCAGCAGTACAGGGGCTCAGCCCCAGCATTTT
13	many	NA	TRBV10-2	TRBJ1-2	CASSEGERYGYTF	TGCGCCAGCAGTGAGGGGGAGAGGTATGGCTACACCTTC
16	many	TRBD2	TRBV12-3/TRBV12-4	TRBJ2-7	CASSLAGLAGQHEQYF	TGTGCCAGCAGTTTAGCGGGGCTAGCGGGACAACACGAGCAGTACTTC
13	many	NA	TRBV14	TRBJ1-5	CASSLGFDQPQHF	TGTGCCAGCAGCCTAGGGTTCGATCAGCCCCAGCATTTT
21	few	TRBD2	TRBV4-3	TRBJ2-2	CASSQDTLGRENFRYTGELFF	TGCGCCAGCAGCCAAGATACATTGGGGCGGGAGAATTTTAGGTACACCGGGGAGCTGTTTTTT
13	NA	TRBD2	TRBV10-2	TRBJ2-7	CASKSSGTYEQYF	TGCGCCAGCAAATCTAGCGGAACCTACGAGCAGTACTTC
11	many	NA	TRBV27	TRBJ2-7	CASSFGGEKYF	TGTGCCAGCAGTTTTGGGGGAGAGAAGTACTTC
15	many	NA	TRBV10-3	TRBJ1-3	CAISETWKTGNTIYF	TGTGCCATCAGTGAGACGTGGAAAACTGGAAACACCATATATTTT
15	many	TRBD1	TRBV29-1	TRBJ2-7	CSVEVPGDSLYEQYF	TGCAGCGTTGAGGTCCCAGGGGACAGCCTCTACGAGCAGTACTTC
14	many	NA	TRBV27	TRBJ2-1	CASSFTNRFNEQFF	TGTGCCAGCAGTTTCACAAACCGGTTCAATGAGCAGTTCTTC
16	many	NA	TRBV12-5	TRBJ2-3	CASAHGGTRSTDTQYF	TGTGCTAGTGCCCACGGGGGGACACGGAGCACAGATACGCAGTATTTT
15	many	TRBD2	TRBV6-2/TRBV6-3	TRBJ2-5	CASSYPRTSGETQYF	TGTGCCAGCAGTTACCCGCGGACTAGCGGGGAGACCCAGTACTTC
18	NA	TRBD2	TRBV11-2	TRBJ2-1	CASSLVGPGGTIRDEQFF	TGTGCCAGCAGCTTAGTTGGCCCTGGGGGGACTATACGTGATGAGCAGTTCTTC
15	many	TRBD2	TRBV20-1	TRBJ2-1	CSARGGREGYNEQFF	TGCAGTGCTAGAGGGGGGCGGGAGGGCTACAATGAGCAGTTCTTC
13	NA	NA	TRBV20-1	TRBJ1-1	CSAREGGGTEAFF	TGCAGTGCTAGAGAAGGGGGGGGAACTGAAGCTTTCTTT
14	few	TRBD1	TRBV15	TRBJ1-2	CATRMGQDNYGYTF	TGTGCCACCAGAATGGGACAGGATAACTATGGCTACACCTTC
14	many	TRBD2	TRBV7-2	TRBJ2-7	CASSFRSGSNEQYF	TGTGCCAGCAGCTTTCGGAGCGGGAGCAACGAGCAGTACTTC
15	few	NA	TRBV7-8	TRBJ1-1	CASSRTVAPNTEAFF	TGTGCCAGCAGTCGGACGGTGGCCCCGAACACTGAAGCTTTCTTT
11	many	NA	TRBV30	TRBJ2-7	CAWSETVEQYF	TGTGCCTGGAGTGAGACAGTTGAGCAGTACTTC
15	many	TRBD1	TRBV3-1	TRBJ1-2	CASSQGRGTGYGYTF	TGTGCCAGCAGCCAAGGCCGTGGGACAGGATATGGCTACACCTTC
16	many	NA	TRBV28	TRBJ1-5	CASSTYGVFWNQPQHF	TGTGCCAGCAGTACGTACGGAGTGTTTTGGAATCAGCCCCAGCATTTT
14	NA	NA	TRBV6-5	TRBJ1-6	CASSYDGTNSPLHF	TGTGCCAGCAGTTACGACGGAACCAATTCACCCCTCCACTTT